Sequencing of this TCR beta chain was carried out in a study of T-cell memory formation after mild COVID-19. Findings and limits, study-wide: Contracting CD4+ clones lay largely in CM and EM, with CD8+ ones residing in EMRA. Some responding clones appeared in pre-infection memory, suggesting cross-reactive memory joined.

TCRdb re-derived calls from the 5' RACE reads in MiXCR, one entry per CDR3 protein. The sample yields some 68,000 distinct CDR3 sequences, roughly 17% seen once. This CDR3 comprises 14 residues. Between the trimmed V and J ends, which lost 4 bases and 3 bases, there was a span of 11 bases. Germline V gene lookup returns CDR1 SGHAT and CDR2 FQNNGV. This clonotype has only a few counts. What it binds is not known. The sequence was collected from an adult woman who had mild COVID-19 (a few samples of this study predate the infection). Cell type and time point are not known. The rearrangement links TRBV11-2 to TRBJ2-3; a weak D match, TRBD2 (6 bases). Input material: PBMCs or a T cell subset sorted from them (not recorded which). The CDR3 DNA reads TGTGCCAGCAGCTCATCTCTAGCGACAGATACGCAGTATTTT. Residues: CASSSSLATDTQYF. Supplemented by reference TRBV11-2 and TRBJ2-3, the full variable domain reads EAGVAQSPRYKIIEKRQSVAFWCNPISGHATLYWYQQILGQGPKLLIQFQNNGVVDDSQLPKDRFSAERLKGVDSTLKIQPAKLEDSAVYLCASSSSLATDTQYFGPGTRLTVL.